The 30 T cell receptor beta chains below all came from one sample that was sequenced in a study of blood T cell repertoires in COVID-19. Assay: immunoSEQ multiplex PCR; the TCRdb copy retains only in-frame clones and omits some. This table has tens of thousands of clones, roughly nine tenths appearing once. What was sequenced was peripheral blood. The receptors derive from a man aged 35 to 55 with COVID-19, enrolled during active disease.

The chain combines TRBV18 with TRBJ2-1; 10 nucleotides agree with TRBD2. CDR3 length: 15 residues. Germline assignment: CDR1 KGHSH and CDR2 LQKENI. Losses at the gene ends were 2 bases for V and 6 bases for J; bases not matched to a gene: 4. DNA for the CDR3: TGTGCCAGCTCACCAACCCGGACTAGCGGCAATGAGCAGTTCTTC. Translation: CASSPTRTSGNEQFF. The entire variable domain, with the rest obtained from reference TRBV18 and TRBJ2-1, is as follows: NAGVMQNPRHLVRRRGQEARLRCSPMKGHSHVYWYRQLPEEGLKFMVYLQKENIIDESGMPKERFSAEFPKEGPSILRIQQVVRGDSAAYFCASSPTRTSGNEQFFGPGTRLTVL.

This chain uses TRBV6-5 with TRBJ2-3, with unresolved D. Per the germline V gene, CDR1 is MNHEY and CDR2 is SVGAGI. The CDR3 is 14 amino acids. Trimming stripped 0 bases from V and 0 bases from J, with 4 bases between. CDR3 residues: CASSYSQSTDTQYF. The DNA for the CDR3 is TGTGCCAGCAGTTACTCCCAGAGCACAGATACGCAGTATTTT.

This clone was found once. The chain couples TRBV6-5 to TRBJ2-3; 7 bases are a match to TRBD2. This CDR3 is built from 15 residues. Germline lookup yields CDR1 MNHEY and CDR2 SVGAGI. After removal of 6 bases from V and 6 bases from J, the junction contained 12 bases not matched to a gene. This CDR3 reads CASSPSGGEGDTQYF. CDR3 nucleotide sequence: TGTGCCAGCAGCCCATCTGGCGGGGAGGGGGATACGCAGTATTTT.

The CDR3 region is CASRSTGGDTQYF. CDR3 DNA sequence: TGTGCCAGCAGGAGTACTGGGGGGGATACGCAGTATTTT. The J gene is TRBJ2-3, the V gene TRBV6-5; tentative D call: TRBD2 (6 bases). V lost 6 bases, J lost 6 bases, and 13 bases lay in between. Germline assignment: CDR1 MNHEY and CDR2 SVGAGI. The CDR3 is made up of 13 amino acids.

V is TRBV19 and J is TRBJ2-1; 8 positions agree with TRBD2. CDR1 and CDR2 from the germline V gene are LNHDA and SQIVND (reference sequence). Trimming removed 8 bases from V and 3 bases from J; junction bases left unmatched: 6. The CDR3 consists of 14 residues. The CDR3 protein is CASSLAGGYNEQFF. The CDR3 DNA is TGTGCCAGTTCTCTAGCGGGCGGCTACAATGAGCAGTTCTTC.

The chain is built from TRBV10-3 and TRBJ2-7; D unresolved. The CDR3 consists of 12 residues. Trimming took 4 bases from V and 0 from J, leaving 4 bases between them. Germline CDR1 reads ENHRY; CDR2 reads SYGVKD. The CDR3 is CAISGPSYEQYF. For the CDR3, the DNA is TGTGCCATCAGTGGGCCCTCCTACGAGCAGTACTTC.

This clone was recorded only once. J is TRBJ2-3 and V is TRBV6-4, with D perhaps matching TRBD1 (6 bases). Per the germline V gene, CDR1 is MRHNA and CDR2 is SNTAGT. There are 14 residues in the CDR3. Trimming stripped 5 bases from V and 5 bases from J, with 14 bases between. CDR3 protein: CASSLQGEEDTQYF. The CDR3 DNA reads as TGTGCCAGCAGTTTACAGGGCGAGGAAGATACGCAGTATTTT.

V is TRBV4-2 and J is TRBJ1-1; D possibly corresponds to TRBD1 (5 bases). The V and J ends lost 4 bases and 3 bases respectively, with 9 bases between them. Germline CDR1 LGHNA, CDR2 YNFKEQ. CDR3 size: 13 residues. Here the CDR3 DNA reads TGTGCCAGCAGCCGAAGGGGTGACACTGAAGCTTTCTTT. Protein sequence: CASSRRGDTEAFF.

V is TRBV29-1 and J is TRBJ2-3; TRBD2 is a possible D gene (6 bases). Trimming stripped 1 base from V and 0 bases from J, with 11 bases between. The CDR3 consists of 15 residues. Germline V gene lookup returns CDR1 SQVTM and CDR2 ANQGSEA. CDR3 nucleotide sequence: TGCAGCGTTGAAGCCGTCGCGGGAAGCACAGATACGCAGTATTTT. Translation: CSVEAVAGSTDTQYF.

The gene calls are TRBV28 and TRBJ1-6; D unresolved. The CDR3 runs 14 residues. The V end was cut by 6 bases, the J end by 4 bases, with 10 bases between. Germline assignment: CDR1 MDHEN and CDR2 SYDVKM. The chain's CDR3 is CASSLGNYNSPLHF. CDR3 DNA: TGTGCCAGCAGCCTAGGCAATTATAATTCACCCCTCCACTTT.

The chain uses TRBV19 and TRBJ2-7; D may be TRBD2 (6 bases). This CDR3 region has 15 residues. The V and J ends lost 3 bases and 0 bases respectively, with 12 bases between them. CDR1 and CDR2 (germline): LNHDA, SQIVND (reference sequence). The CDR3 sequence is CASSMGGVISYEQYF. DNA of the CDR3: TGTGCCAGTAGTATGGGCGGGGTCATCTCCTACGAGCAGTACTTC. Based on the CDR3 plus reference TRBV19 and TRBJ2-7, the full variable domain is DGGITQSPKYLFRKEGQNVTLSCEQNLNHDAMYWYRQDPGQGLRLIYYSQIVNDFQKGDIAEGYSVSREKKESFPLTVTSAQKNPTAFYLCASSMGGVISYEQYFGPGTRLTVT.

This clone was detected only once. The chain joins TRBV7-2 to TRBJ2-7; D might be TRBD2 (6 bases). The CDR3 runs to 14 residues. The germline V gene encodes CDR1 SGHTA and CDR2 FQGNSA. Trimming removed 3 bases from V and 2 bases from J, with 11 bases in between. CDR3 residues: CASSFGGSTYEQYF. For the CDR3, the DNA is TGTGCCAGCAGCTTCGGGGGTAGCACCTACGAGCAGTACTTC.

This chain connects TRBV9 to TRBJ2-3, with 8 bases lining up with TRBD2. Germline loops: CDR1 SGDLS, CDR2 YYNGEE. The CDR3 totals 18 residues. V shed 2 bases, J shed 0 bases, and the junction held 11 bases outside the gene matches. CDR3 sequence reads: CASSVLPSGGLSTDTQYF. The CDR3 bases are TGTGCCAGCAGCGTCCTCCCGAGCGGGGGCCTTAGCACAGATACGCAGTATTTT.

The gene calls are TRBV6-1 and TRBJ1-1, with 8 positions matching TRBD1. Germline trimming cut 3 bases from V and 10 bases from J; bases unmatched to any gene: 10. CDR1 is MNHNS and CDR2 is SASEGT in the germline V gene. The CDR3 spans 14 residues. Here the CDR3 reads CASSDRDRSLRAFF. CDR3 sequence (DNA): TGTGCCAGCAGTGATAGGGACAGGAGTTTGAGAGCTTTCTTT.

The genes are TRBV10-2 and TRBJ1-1; possible D gene TRBD1, 6 bases. Trimming pared 8 bases from V and 7 bases from J, leaving 14 bases between. CDR1 and CDR2 (germline): WSHSY, SAAADI. This CDR3 has 12 residues. CDR3 DNA: TGCGCCAGCTCATGGGGGCCAGGTGAAGCTTTCTTT. It yields the protein CASSWGPGEAFF.

This sequence joins TRBV19 and TRBJ2-7; 7 nucleotides agree with TRBD1. CDR3 length: 14 amino acids. Per germline, CDR1 LNHDA and CDR2 SQIVND (reference sequence). V trimming: 3 bases; J trimming: 4 bases; junction bases outside the gene matches: 6. CDR3 sequence: CASSMGTGAYEQYF. Here the CDR3 DNA reads TGTGCCAGTAGTATGGGAACAGGGGCTTACGAGCAGTACTTC.

V and J are TRBV29-1 and TRBJ2-2; no firm D call. This CDR3 is 13 amino acids long. V was cut by 4 bases and J by 6 bases, with 12 bases left in between. Germline V gives CDR1 SQVTM, CDR2 ANQGSEA. The CDR3 region has the DNA TGCAGCGTTGGGGCCGATCTCCCCGGGGAGCTGTTTTTT. It codes for CSVGADLPGELFF.

V gene TRBV28 combines with J gene TRBJ1-4; 9 bases agree with TRBD1. V shed 7 bases, J shed 6 bases, and the junction held 9 bases outside the gene matches. The CDR3 has 15 residues. Per germline, CDR1 MDHEN and CDR2 SYDVKM. CDR3 in DNA: TGTGCCAGCATATCTGGGGGACAGGGCGATGAAAAACTGTTTTTT. Translating gives CASISGGQGDEKLFF.

The chain combines TRBV28 with TRBJ2-7, with 8 bases matching TRBD1. The CDR3 consists of 14 residues. V trimming: 6 bases; J trimming: 5 bases; junction bases outside the gene matches: 9. Germline loops: CDR1 MDHEN, CDR2 SYDVKM. The DNA for the CDR3 is TGTGCCAGCAGATCTGACAGGGGTGGCCACGAGCAGTACTTC. This sequence encodes CASRSDRGGHEQYF.

The chain employs TRBV6-5 and TRBJ1-6; 8 bases map to TRBD1. Germline V gene data show CDR1 as MNHEY and CDR2 as SVGAGI. Unmatched junction bases numbered 8, after V lost 6 bases and J lost 7 bases. This CDR3 region has 15 residues. DNA of the CDR3: TGTGCCAGCAGAATAACGACAGGGGAAAATTCACCCCTCCACTTT. Residues: CASRITTGENSPLHF.

This clone was recorded once. The chain couples TRBV5-1 to TRBJ1-1, with D possibly matching TRBD1 (5 bases). The V gene lost 4 bases and the J gene lost 2 bases, with 12 bases spanning the gap. The CDR3 has 14 residues. CDR1 is SGHRS, CDR2 YFSETQ, per germline. DNA of the CDR3: TGCGCCAGCAGCGACCAGGGAGGAAACACTGAAGCTTTCTTT. Residues: CASSDQGGNTEAFF.

This clone was found once. CDR3: CASPDRDYGYTF. The CDR3, as DNA: TGTGCCAGTCCCGACAGGGACTATGGCTACACCTTC. This chain uses TRBV19 with TRBJ1-2; 7 bases agree with TRBD1. Germline lookup yields CDR1 LNHDA and CDR2 SQIVND (reference sequence). Trimming at V came to 8 bases and at J to 3 bases, leaving 3 bases not matched to a gene. The length of the CDR3 is 12 residues.

The CDR3 coding sequence is TGTGCCATCAGTGAGCGACAGGGGGCGAGGAGGGAGACCCAGTACTTC. It codes for CAISERQGARRETQYF. The J gene is TRBJ2-5, the V gene TRBV10-3, with 10 bases fitting TRBD1. CDR1 is ENHRY, CDR2 SYGVKD, per germline. V lost 2 bases, J lost 5 bases, and 8 bases stayed unmatched. The CDR3 has 16 amino acids.

The chain employs TRBV18 and TRBJ2-2, with a weak D call TRBD2 (6 bases). The germline V gene encodes CDR1 KGHSH and CDR2 LQKENI. The CDR3 loop spans 16 amino acids. The V and J ends lost 5 bases and 2 bases respectively, with 15 bases between them. CDR3 sequence reads: CASSALAGRNTGELFF. The CDR3 DNA follows: TGTGCCAGCTCAGCCCTCGCCGGGAGAAACACCGGGGAGCTGTTTTTT.

This chain links TRBV2 with TRBJ1-6; unclear D gene. Germline loops: CDR1 SNHLY, CDR2 FYNNEI. CDR3 length: 12 residues. V gave up 6 bases and J gave up 5 bases, with 5 bases separating them. The CDR3 DNA follows: TGTGCCAGCAGGGAGGATAATTCACCCCTCCACTTT. Its translation is CASREDNSPLHF.

This clone was counted only a few times. The chain couples TRBV9 to TRBJ2-1; D is possibly TRBD2 (6 bases). The CDR3 is made up of 17 amino acids. V was pared by 3 bases and J by 0 bases, with 16 bases between. Germline V lookup: CDR1 SGDLS, CDR2 YYNGEE. As DNA, the CDR3 is TGTGCCAGCAGCGAGCTCCCCCTCGGGGGCTCCTACAATGAGCAGTTCTTC. It codes for CASSELPLGGSYNEQFF. Based on the CDR3 plus reference TRBV9 and TRBJ2-1, the full variable domain is DSGVTQTPKHLITATGQRVTLRCSPRSGDLSVYWYQQSLDQGLQFLIQYYNGEERAKGNILERFSAQQFPDLHSELNLSSLELGDSALYFCASSELPLGGSYNEQFFGPGTRLTVL.

The rearrangement links TRBV2 to TRBJ2-5; D is uncertain. V was pared by 4 bases and J by 5 bases, with 11 bases between. CDR3 length equals 13 residues. From germline, CDR1 is SNHLY and CDR2 FYNNEI. DNA for the CDR3: TGTGCCAGCAGTGCGCGGCCCGGGGAGACCCAGTACTTC. Its protein is CASSARPGETQYF.

The genes are TRBV10-2 and TRBJ2-1; 8 positions match TRBD2. Trimming at V came to 6 bases and at J to 8 bases, leaving 9 bases not matched to a gene. The CDR3 is made up of 14 amino acids. The germline CDR1 and CDR2 sequences are WSHSY and SAAADI. In DNA, the CDR3 is TGCGCCAGCAGGCCTCGGGGGGGGTCAGATGAGCAGTTCTTC. This encodes CASRPRGGSDEQFF.

This sequence joins TRBV18 and TRBJ2-5; TRBD2 agrees at 7 bases. The CDR3 totals 16 residues. Germline CDR1 is KGHSH and CDR2 is LQKENI. The J segment lost 1 base and the V segment lost 3 bases, leaving 8 bases of the junction unmatched. The chain's CDR3 is CASSPSRAGVQETQYF. The CDR3 DNA reads TGTGCCAGCTCACCGTCTCGGGCGGGGGTCCAAGAGACCCAGTACTTC. The whole variable domain, filled in from reference TRBV18 and TRBJ2-5, reads NAGVMQNPRHLVRRRGQEARLRCSPMKGHSHVYWYRQLPEEGLKFMVYLQKENIIDESGMPKERFSAEFPKEGPSILRIQQVVRGDSAAYFCASSPSRAGVQETQYFGPGTRLLVL.

The chain employs TRBV9 and TRBJ2-7, with D maybe TRBD2 (6 bases). V was pared by 3 bases and J by 7 bases, with 14 bases between. The CDR3 contains 13 residues. Germline CDR1 SGDLS, CDR2 YYNGEE. The CDR3 coding sequence is TGTGCCAGCAGCGGGGGACTGGGGAGGGAGCAGTACTTC. Protein product: CASSGGLGREQYF. The full variable domain, completed using reference TRBV9 and TRBJ2-7, is DSGVTQTPKHLITATGQRVTLRCSPRSGDLSVYWYQQSLDQGLQFLIQYYNGEERAKGNILERFSAQQFPDLHSELNLSSLELGDSALYFCASSGGLGREQYFGPGTRLTVT.